This T cell receptor (beta chain) was sequenced during a study of T cells after yellow fever vaccination. CDR3 length equals 15 residues. Trimming took 4 bases from V and 4 from J; bases not matched to a gene: 7. Per germline, CDR1 SEHNR and CDR2 FQNEAQ (reference sequence). MiXCR, run by TCRdb on the 5' RACE reads, gives a single entry per CDR3 protein. The sample lists almost 600,000 distinct CDR3 sequences; around an eighth were seen once. This TCR was recovered from a man aged 25 to 45 who received the YFV17D yellow fever vaccine. V and J are TRBV7-9 and TRBJ2-5; 9 nucleotides agree with TRBD1. The sequenced sample was PBMCs, obtained on the day of the yellow fever booster vaccination. CDR3 sequence (DNA): TGTGCCAGCAGCTCGGACAGGGGATGGGGAGAGACCCAGTACTTC. Translation: CASSSDRGWGETQYF.